This T cell receptor beta chain was captured in a study of OX40 agonist ivuxolimab in advanced cancers. At the level of the whole study: Ivuxolimab was an agonistic, fully human IgG2 monoclonal antibody directed against OX40 (CD134), a costimulatory receptor. Intravenous ivuxolimab was administered to patients every 2 weeks at six dose levels: 0.01, 0.1, 0.3, 1.5, 3 and 10 mg/kg. Of the roughly 54 dose-escalation patients, hepatocellular carcinoma was present in around 20, melanoma in roughly 15, renal cell carcinoma in 9 and head and neck cancer in 9. The dose-escalation cohort was 82.7% male with a mean age of about 65 years, ranging from roughly 20 to 80. Prior anti-PD-1, anti-PD-L1 or anti-CTLA-4 therapy was permitted, and checkpoint inhibitors had been received by less than 45% of dose-escalation patients. Partial responses were achieved by three dose-escalation patients, of whom one had hepatocellular carcinoma and two had cutaneous melanoma. Peripheral TCRbeta sequencing aimed to test whether ivuxolimab altered TCR sequence diversity and caused clonal T-cell expansion. The monotherapy dose-escalation portion (N = 52 patients) of the phase I ivuxolimab trial is reported in the paper. General findings and caveats noted by the study authors: At doses of 0.1 to 3.0 mg/kg, clonal expansion of both CD4+ and CD8+ blood T cells was observed from baseline to week 6. Low levels of normalized T-cell clonal expansion were also seen in some patients who did not respond. After ivuxolimab, expanded clones were on average more numerous among CD8+ T cells than among CD4+ T cells. In partial responders in the 0.1-3.0 mg/kg groups, normalized peripheral clonal expansion was found to be among the lowest, especially among CD8+ T cells. Which antigens the clonally expanded peripheral T cells were specific for was not determined.

Patients with autoimmune disease history or receiving systemic immunosuppression were excluded from the trial. Peripheral blood for TCR sequencing was collected from all dose cohorts at baseline, on cycle 4 day 1, and on cycle 7 day 1. The samples were drawn from a first-in-human, open-label, multicenter phase I dose-escalation trial of ivuxolimab. Adults with locally advanced or metastatic melanoma, renal cell, hepatocellular, or head and neck squamous cell carcinoma were enrolled in the trial. CD4+ and CD8+ T cells were sorted separately from peripheral blood before TCR sequencing. The junction shows trimming of 0 bases on V and 1 base on J, plus 12 bases between the germline ends. The CDR3 sequence holds 16 residues, the cysteine and phenylalanine included. The DNA shown is the 48-base CDR3, in frame from base 1. The CDR1 and CDR2 encoded by the germline V gene are MNHEY and SVGAGI. A remark on this clone: This receptor's antigen is unknown. It has no much larger one-base neighbor in the sample; base qualities were not kept.

Genomic DNA was isolated from the sorted cells so that the TCRbeta CDR3 region could be sequenced. TCRbeta CDR3 regions were sequenced using the immunoSEQ Assay. TCRdb mirrors the immuneACCESS table, restricted to in-frame sequences. Some clones are absent from its copies; in checked studies, under half trace to an unresolved V gene, and the reason for the others is unknown. For this sample the table gives 82,000 or so clones, of which roughly 92% were detected only once. Clones ranked in the top ten supply over 0.55% of the sample. The V and J genes are TRBV6-5 and TRBJ1-1, with no confident D gene call. The receptor was derived from an adult with an advanced solid tumor such as melanoma, head and neck, liver or kidney cancer. Material: CD4+ or CD8+ T cells sorted from blood, obtained in a trial of the OX40 agonist ivuxolimab. In nucleotides, the sequence is TGTGCCAGCAGTTACTCGAGAGGGATGGGGAACACTGAAGCTTTCTTT. Its protein reads: CASSYSRGMGNTEAFF.